The entry that follows covers one TCR beta chain sequence. This sample is drawn from a study of blood T cell repertoires in COVID-19. Background on the study: The origin of the acute and convalescent COVID-19 samples was the United States, Italy and Spain. In each case, the material was cDNA or gDNA derived from T cells, B-cell-depleted T cells, or PBMCs.

Original processing methods: Amplification of reference gene primers provided the estimated nucleated cell counts. Clones were sequenced by immunoSEQ multiplex PCR, and TCRdb holds only the in-frame ones, with some missing. That table is the source of V, J and clone size, and D and trimming were worked out from the DNA. The data hold a few hundred thousand clones, with around 90% observed a single time. Germline CDR1 MNHEY, CDR2 SMNVEV (reference sequence). This CDR3 has 13 amino acids. With 2 bases clipped from V and 7 bases from J, the junction kept 4 bases outside the gene matches. The sample taken for sequencing was peripheral blood. This chain connects TRBV27 to TRBJ1-2, with 7 bases lining up with TRBD1. The clonotype comes from a man younger than 35 with active or convalescent COVID-19. Here the CDR3 DNA reads TGTGCCAGCAGTTTAAGAGGGGGCACTGGCTACACCTTC. This codes for CASSLRGGTGYTF.